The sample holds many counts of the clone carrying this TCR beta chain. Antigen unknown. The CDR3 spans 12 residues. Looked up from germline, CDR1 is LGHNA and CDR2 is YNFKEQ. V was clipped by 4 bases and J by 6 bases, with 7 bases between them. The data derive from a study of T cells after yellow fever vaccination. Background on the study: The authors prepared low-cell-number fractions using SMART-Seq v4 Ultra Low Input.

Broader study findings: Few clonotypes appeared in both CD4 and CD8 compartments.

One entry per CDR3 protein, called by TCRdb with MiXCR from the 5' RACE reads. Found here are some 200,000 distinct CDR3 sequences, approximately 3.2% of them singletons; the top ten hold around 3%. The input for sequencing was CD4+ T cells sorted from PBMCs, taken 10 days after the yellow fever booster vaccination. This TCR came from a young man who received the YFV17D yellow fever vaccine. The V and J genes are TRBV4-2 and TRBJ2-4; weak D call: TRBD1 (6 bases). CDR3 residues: CASSLDRNIQYF. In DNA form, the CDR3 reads TGTGCCAGCAGCCTGGACAGAAACATTCAGTACTTC.